Given below is one T cell receptor beta chain in context. What it recognizes is unknown. CDR1 LNHDA and CDR2 SQIVND come from the germline V gene (reference sequence). Trimming at V came to 1 base and at J to 5 bases, leaving 5 bases not matched to a gene. The CDR3 loop spans 15 amino acids. As for the donors, each was a healthy bone marrow donor. Donors sampled were nominally healthy, though unrecorded immune exposures were likely. The data stem from a study of cytomegalovirus exposure and HLA in healthy donors. PCR used 60 Vbeta primers and 13 Jbeta primers. Measured with immunoSEQ multiplex PCR; TCRdb has only the in-frame clones, and not every one. The record lists 68,000 or so clones, of which the ten most abundant hold approximately 16%. Overall study results and limits: The classifier reportedly diagnosed cytomegalovirus status with high specificity and sensitivity.

The specimen was PBMCs. The origin of this receptor is a boy younger than 18 in good health and CMV-seronegative. The chain is built from TRBV19 and TRBJ1-1, with TRBD1 matching over 9 bases. CDR3 sequence: CASSIGGTGPTEAFF. CDR3 sequence (DNA): TGTGCCAGTAGTATAGGAGGGACAGGGCCTACTGAAGCTTTCTTT.